The 20 T cell receptor beta chains presented below share a single source sample, sequenced in a study of cytomegalovirus exposure and HLA in healthy donors. PCR employed 60 Vbeta and 13 Jbeta primers. The repertoire was sequenced with immunoSEQ multiplex PCR; TCRdb's copy has only in-frame clones and lacks some. The sample shows 150,000 to 200,000 clones, approximately 83% of them seen only once. Input material: PBMCs. Receptor source: a man younger than 35 in good health and CMV-seropositive.

The sample holds a few counts of this clone. The V gene is TRBV28, the J gene TRBJ2-7; D is unclear. Germline CDR1 and CDR2: MDHEN and SYDVKM. This CDR3 spans 14 amino acids. V was pared by 6 bases and J by 2 bases, with 14 bases between. In DNA, the CDR3 is TGTGCCAGCAGCGTTATCTCGAGTGCCTACGAGCAGTACTTC. Protein: CASSVISSAYEQYF.

The rearrangement uses TRBV9 and TRBJ2-1; possibly TRBD2 for D (6 bases). Germline-derived CDR1 and CDR2 are SGDLS and YYNGEE. The V and J ends lost 0 bases and 5 bases respectively, with 12 bases between them. CDR3 length: 15 residues. As DNA, the CDR3 is TGTGCCAGCAGCGTAGTTGGACTACCGAACAATGAGCAGTTCTTC. Protein: CASSVVGLPNNEQFF. The full variable domain, in which reference TRBV9 and TRBJ2-1 provide the parts outside the CDR3, is DSGVTQTPKHLITATGQRVTLRCSPRSGDLSVYWYQQSLDQGLQFLIQYYNGEERAKGNILERFSAQQFPDLHSELNLSSLELGDSALYFCASSVVGLPNNEQFFGPGTRLTVL.

This chain joins TRBV21-1 and TRBJ2-3; the D segment call TRBD2 is taken from the table without a DNA check. TRBV21-1 is a recognized pseudogene. This CDR3 has 15 amino acids. CDR3: CASSKRPRGTDTQYF. CDR3 sequence (DNA): TGTGCCAGCAGCAAACGCCCGCGGGGCACAGATACGCAGTATTTT.

The rearrangement joins TRBV6-6 to TRBJ2-7; 7 positions match TRBD2. In germline, CDR1 is MNHNY, CDR2 SVGAGI (reference sequence). This CDR3 has 14 residues. With 0 bases clipped from V and 6 bases from J, the junction kept 5 bases outside the gene matches. The CDR3: CASSYSTGGSEQYF. In DNA form, the CDR3 reads TGTGCCAGCAGTTACTCTACGGGGGGAAGCGAGCAGTACTTC.

The chain uses TRBV5-1 and TRBJ2-2, with D perhaps TRBD1 (8 bases). V was pared by 4 bases and J by 5 bases, with 15 bases between. The CDR3 is made up of 15 amino acids. The germline V gene encodes CDR1 SGHRS and CDR2 YFSETQ. The CDR3 nucleotides are TGCGCCAGCAGCCCAACAGGGGGGGGAACCGGGGAGCTGTTTTTT. Translating it yields CASSPTGGGTGELFF.

The V call is TRBV15, the J call TRBJ1-6; D is unclear. The CDR3 contains 15 residues. V was pared by 1 base and J by 9 bases, with 13 bases between. Germline loops: CDR1 LNHNV, CDR2 YYDKDF (reference sequence). The CDR3 sequence is CATSRGGAPGSPLHF. In DNA form, the CDR3 reads TGTGCCACCAGCAGAGGGGGAGCACCGGGTTCACCCCTCCACTTT.

The chain's CDR3 is CASYGGEQYF. For the CDR3, the DNA is TGTGCCAGTTACGGGGGAGAGCAGTACTTC. The chain is built from TRBV6-1 and TRBJ2-7, with a weak D call TRBD2 (6 bases). V was trimmed by 9 bases and J by 7 bases, leaving 10 bases between them. The CDR3 is 10 amino acids. Germline V gene data show CDR1 as MNHNS and CDR2 as SASEGT.

J is TRBJ2-1 and V is TRBV5-4; 9 bases line up with TRBD2. J lost 8 bases, V lost 4 bases, and 10 bases had no gene match. Germline CDR1 is SGHNT and CDR2 is YYREEE (reference sequence). This CDR3 spans 15 amino acids. CDR3: CASSGKRGALDEQFF. The DNA of the CDR3 is TGTGCCAGCAGCGGCAAGCGGGGGGCCCTTGATGAGCAGTTCTTC.

This chain uses TRBV7-2 with TRBJ2-1, with D perhaps TRBD2 (5 bases). CDR3 length equals 12 residues. The germline gives CDR1 SGHTA, CDR2 FQGNSA. V was pared by 4 bases and J by 9 bases, with 10 bases between. The chain's CDR3 is CASSSLAVEQFF. For the CDR3, the DNA is TGTGCCAGCAGCTCCCTAGCCGTTGAGCAGTTCTTC.

The chain couples TRBV5-1 to TRBJ2-7; 8 bases are a match to TRBD1. The germline gives CDR1 SGHRS, CDR2 YFSETQ. V shed 4 bases, J shed 5 bases, and the junction held 8 bases outside the gene matches. The CDR3 sequence is 14 residues long. The CDR3 spells CASSQGQEFHEQYF. CDR3 coding DNA: TGCGCCAGCAGCCAGGGACAGGAATTCCACGAGCAGTACTTC. The variable domain in full, with the rest retrieved from reference TRBV5-1 and TRBJ2-7, is KAGVTQTPRYLIKTRGQQVTLSCSPISGHRSVSWYQQTPGQGLQFLFEYFSETQRNKGNFPGRFSGRQFSNSRSEMNVSTLELGDSALYLCASSQGQEFHEQYFGPGTRLTVT.

This chain links TRBV6-6 with TRBJ2-1, with D possibly being TRBD2 (6 bases). V lost 5 bases, J lost 1 base, and 15 bases lay in between. This CDR3 contains 16 residues. CDR1 MNHNY and CDR2 SVGAGI come from the germline V gene (reference sequence). DNA for the CDR3: TGTGCCAGCAGTGCCTCTTGGCGGGAATCCTACAATGAGCAGTTCTTC. This gives the protein CASSASWRESYNEQFF.

The genes are TRBV5-5 and TRBJ2-4, with 7 bases identical to TRBD2. Per germline, CDR1 SGHKS and CDR2 YYEKEE (reference sequence). The CDR3 totals 13 residues. V lost 0 bases, J lost 9 bases, and 3 bases stayed unmatched. As DNA, the CDR3 is TGTGCCAGCAGCTTGGTAGGGGAGGGCATTCAGTACTTC. This codes for CASSLVGEGIQYF.

This chain uses TRBV12-5 with TRBJ1-3, with a weak D call TRBD1 (5 bases). Trimming left V 6 bases short and J 0 bases short, with 12 bases between. CDR1 LGHNT and CDR2 FRNRAP come from the germline V gene. This CDR3 spans 15 amino acids. CDR3 bases: TGTGCTAGTGGATTTACAGGAAACTCTGGAAACACCATATATTTT. Encoded protein: CASGFTGNSGNTIYF.

This chain uses TRBV25-1 with TRBJ2-1; D might be TRBD2 (5 bases). The length of the CDR3 is 16 residues. V dropped 0 bases and J dropped 0 bases, with 9 bases sitting between them. Germline V CDR1 and CDR2: MGHDK, SYGVNS. CDR3 sequence: CASSEYLGSSYNEQFF. The CDR3 DNA sequence: TGTGCCAGCAGTGAATATTTGGGGAGCTCCTACAATGAGCAGTTCTTC. Filled out from reference TRBV25-1 and TRBJ2-1, the complete variable domain reads EADIYQTPRYLVIGTGKKITLECSQTMGHDKMYWYQQDPGMELHLIHYSYGVNSTEKGDLSSESTVSRIRTEHFPLTLESARPSHTSQYLCASSEYLGSSYNEQFFGPGTRLTVL.

This clone has a single count. The CDR3 DNA sequence: TGTGCCAGCAGCTTATCACTCACGGGGACCGGGGAGCTGTTTTTT. Translating it yields CASSLSLTGTGELFF. The chain carries TRBV7-8 and TRBJ2-2; tentative D call: TRBD2 (5 bases). V was trimmed by 2 bases and J by 5 bases, leaving 12 bases between them. Germline V gene sequence: CDR1 SGHVS, CDR2 FQNEAQ. The CDR3 contains 15 residues.

The rearrangement joins TRBV19 to TRBJ1-4; TRBD1 might be the D (5 bases). V lost 8 bases and J 4 bases, leaving 11 bases between the germline ends. Germline CDR1 and CDR2: LNHDA and SQIVND (reference sequence). The CDR3 loop spans 13 amino acids. CDR3 in amino acids: CASRTRGNEKLFF. The CDR3 bases are TGTGCCAGTCGGACAAGGGGTAATGAAAAACTGTTTTTT.

Of note for this clone: Other DNA sequences in the same sample also yield this CDR3. The V and J genes are TRBV9 and TRBJ2-5; TRBD2 matches 12 bases. V was pared by 2 bases and J by 2 bases, with 1 base of the junction left unmatched. This CDR3 has 15 amino acids. CDR1 and CDR2 (germline): SGDLS, YYNGEE. CDR3 sequence reads: CASSVTSGGQETQYF. The DNA of the CDR3 is TGTGCCAGCAGCGTGACTAGCGGGGGTCAAGAGACCCAGTACTTC.

This chain joins TRBV30 and TRBJ1-6; D uncertain. Trimming cost V 2 bases and J 11 bases, with 13 bases left between them. The CDR3 has 13 amino acids. The germline CDR1 and CDR2 sequences are GTSNPN and SVGIG (reference sequence). CDR3 loop: CAWSRIKRAPLHF. Written as DNA, the CDR3 is TGTGCCTGGAGTCGAATAAAGAGGGCACCCCTCCACTTT.

The rearrangement uses TRBV30 and TRBJ2-1, with 9 bases aligning to TRBD1. The germline CDR1 and CDR2 sequences are GTSNPN and SVGIG (reference sequence). Trimming cost V 3 bases and J 3 bases; bases outside gene matches: 3. The CDR3 contains 14 residues. The CDR3 is CAWSRTGVYNEQFF. The CDR3 bases are TGTGCCTGGAGCCGGACAGGGGTCTACAATGAGCAGTTCTTC.

This rearrangement joins TRBV19 to TRBJ2-5, with TRBD1 identical over 9 bases. The CDR3 runs to 15 residues. J lost 7 bases, V lost 6 bases, and 12 bases had no gene match. From germline, CDR1 is LNHDA and CDR2 SQIVND (reference sequence). This CDR3 is CASSLRGQGRGTQYF. CDR3 DNA sequence: TGTGCCAGTAGCCTACGGGGACAGGGAAGAGGGACCCAGTACTTC.